The text below deals with one T cell receptor beta chain. Its matching antigen is unknown. The sample comes from a study of T cells after yellow fever vaccination. Study overall: It was SMART-Seq v4 Ultra Low Input that prepared the fractions with low cell numbers.

Study-level results: Clonotypes found in both CD4 and CD8 compartments made up a small share.

Synthesis of TCR cDNA relied on 5'RACE template switching, which attached a universal primer site and UMIs. One entry per CDR3 protein results from TCRdb running MiXCR on the 5' RACE reads. This sample yields over 250,000 distinct CDR3 sequences, of which about 4% are seen a single time; 20% to 25% belongs to the top ten. CDR1 and CDR2 from the germline V gene are MNHEY and SVGEGT. Trimming pared 8 bases from V and 3 bases from J, leaving 17 bases between. The CDR3 length is 15 residues. This rearrangement joins TRBV6-2 or TRBV6-3 to TRBJ2-1; D remains unclear. The sequences come from PBMCs, collected 5 days after the yellow fever booster vaccination. The clonotype originates from a man younger than 30 who received the YFV17D yellow fever vaccine. DNA of the CDR3: TGTGCCAGCTCCTTGGCGGTTACCCTCTACAATGAGCAGTTCTTC. It codes for CASSLAVTLYNEQFF.